What follows are 18 T cell receptor beta chains derived from one specimen sequenced in a study of blood T cell repertoires in COVID-19. The repertoire was sequenced with immunoSEQ multiplex PCR; TCRdb's copy has only in-frame clones and lacks some. Found here are over 150,000 clones, roughly 78% of them singletons; the top ten hold 1.5% to 2%. Sequencing was performed on peripheral blood. The origin of the receptors is a man aged 80 or over with acute or convalescent COVID-19.

This sequence joins TRBV19 and TRBJ2-2; 8 positions agree with TRBD1. The junction had 5 bases not matched to a gene; V was cut back by 5 bases and J by 3 bases. This CDR3 region has 15 residues. CDR1 and CDR2 from the germline V gene are LNHDA and SQIVND (reference sequence). The CDR3 region has the DNA TGTGCCAGTAGTCCACGGACAGGGTACACCGGGGAGCTGTTTTTT. It codes for CASSPRTGYTGELFF. Full variable domain (rest looked up from reference TRBV19 and TRBJ2-2): DGGITQSPKYLFRKEGQNVTLSCEQNLNHDAMYWYRQDPGQGLRLIYYSQIVNDFQKGDIAEGYSVSREKKESFPLTVTSAQKNPTAFYLCASSPRTGYTGELFFGEGSRLTVL.

The V and J genes are TRBV4-1 and TRBJ2-1, with 8 bases fitting TRBD1. The CDR3 covers 14 residues. The ends lost 1 base at V and 14 bases at J; junction bases unmatched: 10. Looked up from germline, CDR1 is MGHRA and CDR2 is YSYEKL. The CDR3 DNA follows: TGCGCCAGCAGCCAAGTAATGGGCGAGACAGGGGAGTTCTTC. This translates into CASSQVMGETGEFF.

This sequence joins TRBV5-1 and TRBJ2-7, with 8 bases aligning to TRBD2. The germline gives CDR1 SGHRS, CDR2 YFSETQ. The J segment lost 3 bases and the V segment lost 0 bases, leaving 5 bases of the junction unmatched. The CDR3 sequence is 15 residues long. The CDR3 is CASSLDTSGRYEQYF. DNA for the CDR3: TGCGCCAGCAGCTTGGATACTAGCGGCCGCTACGAGCAGTACTTC.

The J gene is TRBJ2-5, the V gene TRBV6-2 or TRBV6-3; D is possibly TRBD1 (5 bases). Per germline, CDR1 MNHEY and CDR2 SVGEGT. The CDR3 sequence is 17 residues long. V lost 2 bases and J lost 4, with 20 bases in between. CDR3 in DNA: TGTGCCAGCAGTTACACGACGTCAGGGTATTGGGGAGAGACCCAGTACTTC. Its translation is CASSYTTSGYWGETQYF.

V is TRBV10-2 and J is TRBJ1-4, with D maybe TRBD1 (5 bases). Trimming took off 4 bases at V and 7 bases at J, with 16 bases between the two ends. There are 15 residues in the CDR3. The V gene's germline CDR1 is WSHSY and CDR2 SAAADI. The DNA of the CDR3 is TGCGCCAGCAGTGGTCCGGCGGGGGGTGGTGAAAAACTGTTTTTT. It codes for CASSGPAGGGEKLFF.

The J gene is TRBJ2-1, the V gene TRBV20-1, with 7 bases lining up with TRBD2. Germline V CDR1 and CDR2: DFQATT, SNEGSKA (reference sequence). V lost 5 bases to trimming and J lost 5 bases; unmatched junction nucleotides: 0. The length of the CDR3 is 11 residues. The CDR3 is CSAGGDNEQFF. The CDR3 nucleotides read TGCAGTGCTGGGGGGGACAATGAGCAGTTCTTC.

V usage is TRBV5-1 and J usage is TRBJ2-7, with 7 bases identical to TRBD1. V lost 0 bases and J lost 2; bases outside the gene matches: 2. The CDR3 sequence is 14 residues long. Germline values: CDR1 SGHRS, CDR2 YFSETQ. CDR3 DNA sequence: TGCGCCAGCAGCTTGGGACAGGGTCCCTACGAGCAGTACGTC. Protein product: CASSLGQGPYEQYV.

The chain joins TRBV7-2 to TRBJ2-6; possible D gene TRBD1, 6 bases. The germline V gene has CDR1 SGHTA and CDR2 FQGNSA. V shed 4 bases and J shed 3 bases, with 16 bases lying between them. This CDR3 comprises 17 residues. CDR3 region: CASSSKATGYGANVLTF. CDR3 nucleotides: TGTGCCAGCAGCTCTAAGGCGACAGGATATGGGGCCAACGTCCTGACTTTC.

This CDR3 is CASNPGTSGGWTQYF. DNA for the CDR3: TGTGCCAGCAACCCCGGGACTAGCGGGGGGTGGACGCAGTATTTT. The J gene is TRBJ2-3, the V gene TRBV6-5, with 15 bases aligning to TRBD2. This CDR3 spans 15 amino acids. Germline assignment: CDR1 MNHEY and CDR2 SVGAGI. Trimming removed 7 bases from V and 9 bases from J; junction bases left unmatched: 8.

J is TRBJ2-5 and V is TRBV7-9, with D tentatively TRBD2 (5 bases). The length of the CDR3 is 14 residues. Germline values: CDR1 SEHNR, CDR2 FQNEAQ (reference sequence). Trimming took 4 bases from V and 5 from J, leaving 14 bases between them. CDR3 sequence (DNA): TGTGCCAGCAGCTCACGAGAGGGCGCGGAGACCCAGTACTTC. Protein sequence: CASSSREGAETQYF. Full variable domain (remainder filled in from reference TRBV7-9 and TRBJ2-5): DTGVSQNPRHKITKRGQNVTFRCDPISEHNRLYWYRQTLGQGPEFLTYFQNEAQLEKSRLLSDRFSAERPKGSFSTLEIQRTEQGDSAMYLCASSSREGAETQYFGPGTRLLVL.

The chain is built from TRBV2 and TRBJ1-2, with 8 bases identical to TRBD1. Germline V gives CDR1 SNHLY, CDR2 FYNNEI. CDR3 length equals 12 residues. V trimming: 6 bases; J trimming: 7 bases; junction bases outside the gene matches: 4. CDR3 loop: CASRETGGGYTF. The CDR3 region has the DNA TGTGCCAGCAGGGAAACAGGGGGTGGCTACACCTTC.

The V gene is TRBV5-1, the J gene TRBJ2-5; 7 bases match TRBD2. There are 16 residues in the CDR3. Germline values: CDR1 SGHRS, CDR2 YFSETQ. J was trimmed by 5 bases and V by 3 bases; bases with no gene match: 13. The CDR3 DNA reads TGCGCCAGCAGCTCCCGGGCGGGGGTGCCCCGGGAGACCCAGTACTTC. This codes for CASSSRAGVPRETQYF. Together with reference TRBV5-1 and TRBJ2-5, the CDR3 gives the full variable domain: KAGVTQTPRYLIKTRGQQVTLSCSPISGHRSVSWYQQTPGQGLQFLFEYFSETQRNKGNFPGRFSGRQFSNSRSEMNVSTLELGDSALYLCASSSRAGVPRETQYFGPGTRLLVL.

The V and J genes are TRBV19 and TRBJ2-2; D is possibly TRBD1 (5 bases). The CDR3 is 16 residues long. Between the trimmed V and J ends, which lost 3 bases and 1 base, there was a span of 12 bases. CDR1 LNHDA and CDR2 SQIVND come from the germline V gene (reference sequence). The chain's CDR3 is CASSIIAGLNTGELFF. The CDR3 bases are TGTGCCAGTAGTATTATCGCAGGGCTGAACACCGGGGAGCTGTTTTTT.

Note on this clone: A junction boundary mismatches the germline segment, possibly from a read error. The chain links TRBV6-5 to TRBJ2-3; 7 bases line up with TRBD2. There are 15 residues in the CDR3. Germline V gene sequence: CDR1 MNHEY, CDR2 SVGAGI. The CDR3, as DNA: TGTGCCAGCAGTTTGCTCGGGGAGGGCACAGATACACAGTATTTT. Its translation: CASSLLGEGTDTQYF.

The rearrangement links TRBV5-4 to TRBJ2-6; maybe TRBD2 (5 bases). The CDR3 length is 15 residues. The germline V gene encodes CDR1 SGHNT and CDR2 YYREEE (reference sequence). V lost 0 bases to trimming and J lost 2 bases, with 6 bases between them. The CDR3 DNA reads as TGTGCCAGCAGCTTGGGCGGGCCTGGGGCCAACGTCCTGACTTTC. It yields the protein CASSLGGPGANVLTF.

The gene calls are TRBV7-2 and TRBJ2-3, with D perhaps matching TRBD2 (5 bases). The CDR3 has 18 residues. Germline CDR1 and CDR2: SGHTA and FQGNSA. V lost 1 base to trimming and J lost 3 bases, with 20 bases between them. The CDR3 region is CASSLVALTRGNTDTQYF. The CDR3 region has the DNA TGTGCCAGCAGCTTAGTTGCGCTGACCCGAGGGAATACAGATACGCAGTATTTT. Full variable domain (missing parts from reference TRBV7-2 and TRBJ2-3): GAGVSQSPSNKVTEKGKDVELRCDPISGHTALYWYRQSLGQGLEFLIYFQGNSAPDKSGLPSDRFSAERTGGSVSTLTIQRTQQEDSAVYLCASSLVALTRGNTDTQYFGPGTRLTVL.

The chain has TRBV30 and TRBJ1-5; 9 bases map to TRBD1. From germline, CDR1 is GTSNPN and CDR2 SVGIG (reference sequence). This CDR3 has 14 amino acids. V was clipped by 5 bases and J by 7 bases; unmatched bases: 9. CDR3 coding DNA: TGTGCCTGGGACCGGACAGGGGTTGGCCAGCCCCAGCATTTT. This sequence encodes CAWDRTGVGQPQHF.

The rearrangement uses TRBV7-9 and TRBJ2-1, with 10 bases aligning to TRBD1. The trim removed 3 bases at V and 7 bases at J, leaving 3 bases unmatched. CDR3 length: 14 amino acids. The germline V gene encodes CDR1 SEHNR and CDR2 FQNEAQ (reference sequence). CDR3 coding DNA: TGTGCCAGCAGCTTCGGGGGACAGGGGAATGAGCAGTTCTTC. Its protein product is CASSFGGQGNEQFF.